Following are 21 T cell receptor beta chains from one sample sequenced in a study of blood T cell repertoires in COVID-19. Generated by immunoSEQ multiplex PCR, the TCRdb table keeps only in-frame clones and is missing some. The sample contains 200,000 to 300,000 clones, roughly 91% of which appear only once. The specimen was peripheral blood. The receptors originated from a young man with COVID-19, enrolled during active disease.

This chain joins TRBV15 and TRBJ2-7; perhaps TRBD1 as D (6 bases). In germline, CDR1 is LNHNV, CDR2 YYDKDF (reference sequence). V lost 6 bases and J lost 5, with 17 bases in between. This CDR3 is 14 amino acids long. This chain's CDR3 is CATRTGTKGHEQYF. The CDR3 DNA reads TGTGCCACCAGAACCGGGACAAAAGGCCACGAGCAGTACTTC. Complete variable domain (other parts from reference TRBV15 and TRBJ2-7): DAMVIQNPRYQVTQFGKPVTLSCSQTLNHNVMYWYQQKSSQAPKLLFHYYDKDFNNEADTPDNFQSRRPNTSFCFLDIRSPGLGDTAMYLCATRTGTKGHEQYFGPGTRLTVT.

The rearrangement joins TRBV6-1 to TRBJ1-5; tentatively, D is TRBD1 (6 bases). Germline-derived CDR1 and CDR2 are MNHNS and SASEGT. CDR3 length equals 16 residues. Trimming took 1 base from V and 1 from J, leaving 11 bases between them. DNA of the CDR3: TGTGCCAGCAGTGAAGAGGGGACACCGAGCAATCAGCCCCAGCATTTT. Translating gives CASSEEGTPSNQPQHF.

This sequence joins TRBV12-3 or TRBV12-4 and TRBJ1-2, with D hard to call. The V gene lost 3 bases and the J gene lost 7 bases, with 9 bases spanning the gap. There are 12 residues in the CDR3. The CDR3 is CASSFISGGYTF. The CDR3 DNA reads as TGTGCCAGCAGTTTTATCTCCGGTGGCTACACCTTC.

The chain couples TRBV11-2 to TRBJ2-7; 8 bases align to TRBD2. The V gene end was trimmed by 3 bases and the J gene end by 4 bases; junction bases not matched to a gene: 5. The CDR3 runs to 14 residues. The germline V gene encodes CDR1 SGHAT and CDR2 FQNNGV. The CDR3 DNA is TGTGCCAGCAGCTTCCGCGGGGGGAGTTACGAGCAGTACTTC. This codes for CASSFRGGSYEQYF.

The V call is TRBV5-1, the J call TRBJ2-3; D possibly corresponds to TRBD2 (5 bases). Per germline, CDR1 SGHRS and CDR2 YFSETQ. V gave up 0 bases and J gave up 6 bases, with 20 bases separating them. This CDR3 is 17 amino acids long. The CDR3, as DNA: TGCGCCAGCAGCTTGGAGGGCAGCCGAGGGCCCACCGATACGCAGTATTTT. Amino acid sequence: CASSLEGSRGPTDTQYF.

This clone was observed a single time. The chain couples TRBV7-9 to TRBJ1-1; D may be TRBD1 (5 bases). Germline V gives CDR1 SEHNR, CDR2 FQNEAQ (reference sequence). The CDR3 is 13 residues long. V was clipped by 2 bases and J by 4 bases, with 8 bases between them. The CDR3 DNA follows: TGTGCCAGCAGCTTACGGGGGGTCACTGAAGCTTTCTTT. Amino acid sequence: CASSLRGVTEAFF.

J is TRBJ2-3 and V is TRBV11-2, with TRBD2 identical over 9 bases. J was trimmed by 0 bases and V by 6 bases; bases with no gene match: 13. Germline-derived CDR1 and CDR2 are SGHAT and FQNNGV. This CDR3 contains 18 residues. The CDR3: CASRPSRGGVPSTDTQYF. Here the CDR3 DNA reads TGTGCCAGCAGACCAAGCCGCGGGGGGGTTCCTAGCACAGATACGCAGTATTTT.

The chain employs TRBV3-1 (or the pseudogene TRBV3-2) and TRBJ2-5; 9 bases match TRBD1. Germline CDR1 reads LGHDT; CDR2 reads YNNKEL (reference sequence). The CDR3 contains 17 residues. V was clipped by 6 bases and J by 5 bases; unmatched bases: 16. CDR3 in amino acids: CASSRGQGRGLSETQYF. The DNA for the CDR3 is TGTGCCAGCAGTCGAGGACAGGGGCGAGGTTTATCGGAGACCCAGTACTTC.

The chain recombines TRBV9 with TRBJ2-7, with a tentative D call TRBD2 (6 bases). The CDR3 sequence is 16 residues long. V gave up 4 bases and J gave up 0 bases, with 17 bases separating them. Germline assignment: CDR1 SGDLS and CDR2 YYNGEE. The CDR3: CASSIHRDGSSYEQYF. CDR3 bases: TGTGCCAGCAGCATCCATCGGGACGGGAGCTCCTACGAGCAGTACTTC.

V usage is TRBV2 and J usage is TRBJ2-3; 16 bases map to TRBD2. Germline V gives CDR1 SNHLY, CDR2 FYNNEI. The CDR3 has 19 amino acids. The ends lost 6 bases at V and 3 bases at J; junction bases unmatched: 12. The CDR3 is CASSGTSGGALLGTDTQYF. CDR3 DNA: TGTGCCAGCAGCGGGACTAGCGGGGGGGCCTTATTAGGGACAGATACGCAGTATTTT. The whole variable domain, filled in from reference TRBV2 and TRBJ2-3, reads EPEVTQTPSHQVTQMGQEVILRCVPISNHLYFYWYRQILGQKVEFLVSFYNNEISEKSEIFDDQFSVERPDGSNFTLKIRSTKLEDSAMYFCASSGTSGGALLGTDTQYFGPGTRLTVL.

The chain joins TRBV5-4 to TRBJ2-2, with TRBD1 matching over 8 bases. Unmatched junction bases numbered 9, after V lost 4 bases and J lost 7 bases. Germline CDR1 is SGHNT and CDR2 is YYREEE (reference sequence). This CDR3 is built from 15 residues. Written as DNA, the CDR3 is TGTGCCAGCAGCATCGACAGGGGCGTTCACGGGGAGCTGTTTTTT. Encoded protein: CASSIDRGVHGELFF. The whole variable domain, filled in from reference TRBV5-4 and TRBJ2-2, reads ETGVTQSPTHLIKTRGQQVTLRCSSQSGHNTVSWYQQALGQGPQFIFQYYREEENGRGNFPPRFSGLQFPNYSSELNVNALELDDSALYLCASSIDRGVHGELFFGEGSRLTVL.

This clone was seen more than once but under ten times. The chain has TRBV3-1 (or the pseudogene TRBV3-2) and TRBJ1-3, with a possible D match to TRBD1 (5 bases). In germline, CDR1 is LGHDT, CDR2 YNNKEL (reference sequence). The V end was cut by 6 bases, the J end by 4 bases, with 16 bases between. The CDR3 is 15 amino acids. CDR3 amino acids: CASSAVGGTGNTIYF. The CDR3 DNA reads as TGTGCCAGCAGTGCCGTGGGGGGAACAGGAAACACCATATATTTT.

The rearrangement links TRBV5-5 to TRBJ2-7; the match to TRBD1 covers 10 bases. CDR1 is SGHKS, CDR2 YYEKEE, per germline (reference sequence). CDR3 size: 16 residues. V was pared by 4 bases and J by 0 bases, with 7 bases of the junction left unmatched. The CDR3 loop reads CASSPGTGVSSYEQYF. The CDR3 DNA follows: TGTGCCAGCAGCCCCGGGACAGGGGTTTCCTCCTACGAGCAGTACTTC.

This chain links TRBV19 with TRBJ2-2; 11 positions match TRBD1. Germline V gene lookup returns CDR1 LNHDA and CDR2 SQIVND (reference sequence). Germline trimming cut 9 bases from V and 6 bases from J; bases unmatched to any gene: 6. The CDR3 loop spans 14 amino acids. The CDR3 DNA is TGTGCCAGCACGGGACAGGGGGTTTCCGGGGAGCTGTTTTTT. Its protein product is CASTGQGVSGELFF.

J is TRBJ2-1 and V is TRBV6-6; possibly TRBD2 for D (6 bases). This CDR3 comprises 13 residues. Per germline, CDR1 MNHNY and CDR2 SVGAGI (reference sequence). V was trimmed by 8 bases and J by 3 bases, leaving 11 bases between them. Here the CDR3 DNA reads TGTGCCAGCTCCCCGGGGGTCTACAATGAGCAGTTCTTC. This sequence encodes CASSPGVYNEQFF.

This clone was detected only once. This chain uses TRBV19 with TRBJ1-1, with D possibly TRBD1 on 6 matching bases. CDR1 is LNHDA, CDR2 SQIVND, per germline (reference sequence). V was pared by 2 bases and J by 6 bases, with 10 bases between. This CDR3 comprises 13 residues. Written as DNA, the CDR3 is TGTGCCAGTAGTATAAACAGGGTCCCTGAAGCTTTCTTT. This sequence encodes CASSINRVPEAFF.

This chain joins TRBV5-4 and TRBJ2-1; a possible D gene is TRBD2 (5 bases). CDR1 is SGHNT, CDR2 YYREEE, per germline (reference sequence). V lost 4 bases, J lost 6 bases, and 8 bases lay in between. The CDR3 has 12 amino acids. The DNA of the CDR3 is TGTGCCAGCAGCATGGACTCCAATGAGCAGTTCTTC. The encoded protein is CASSMDSNEQFF.

The chain employs TRBV30 and TRBJ1-1; TRBD1 matches 11 bases. The V and J ends lost 2 bases and 5 bases, in that order; junction bases with no gene match: 7. Germline CDR1 and CDR2: GTSNPN and SVGIG (reference sequence). The CDR3 is made up of 15 amino acids. DNA of the CDR3: TGTGCCTGGAGTCGGCGGACAGGGGGCTTTACTGAAGCTTTCTTT. It codes for CAWSRRTGGFTEAFF.

The CDR3 region has the DNA TGTGCCAGCGGCGAAATCCCAGCCAACGGACTTTACGAGCAGTACTTC. Its protein is CASGEIPANGLYEQYF. The chain joins TRBV7-9 to TRBJ2-7; a possible D gene is TRBD2 (5 bases). Trimming took off 8 bases at V and 4 bases at J, with 24 bases between the two ends. There are 16 residues in the CDR3. Per the germline V gene, CDR1 is SEHNR and CDR2 is FQNEAQ (reference sequence).

The chain joins TRBV12-3 or TRBV12-4 to TRBJ2-2; the match to TRBD1 covers 9 bases. CDR3 size: 13 residues. J gave up 5 bases and V 6 bases, and 1 base lay outside the gene matches. CDR3 residues: CASRTGGTGELFF. The CDR3 bases are TGTGCCAGCAGGACAGGGGGTACCGGGGAGCTGTTTTTT.

The rearrangement joins TRBV18 to TRBJ1-1; 9 nucleotides align to TRBD1. V was clipped by 6 bases and J by 4 bases; unmatched bases: 3. The germline gives CDR1 KGHSH, CDR2 LQKENI. The CDR3 sequence is 13 residues long. The CDR3 sequence: CASSSTGGTEAFF. DNA of the CDR3: TGTGCCAGCTCGTCGACAGGGGGCACTGAAGCTTTCTTT.